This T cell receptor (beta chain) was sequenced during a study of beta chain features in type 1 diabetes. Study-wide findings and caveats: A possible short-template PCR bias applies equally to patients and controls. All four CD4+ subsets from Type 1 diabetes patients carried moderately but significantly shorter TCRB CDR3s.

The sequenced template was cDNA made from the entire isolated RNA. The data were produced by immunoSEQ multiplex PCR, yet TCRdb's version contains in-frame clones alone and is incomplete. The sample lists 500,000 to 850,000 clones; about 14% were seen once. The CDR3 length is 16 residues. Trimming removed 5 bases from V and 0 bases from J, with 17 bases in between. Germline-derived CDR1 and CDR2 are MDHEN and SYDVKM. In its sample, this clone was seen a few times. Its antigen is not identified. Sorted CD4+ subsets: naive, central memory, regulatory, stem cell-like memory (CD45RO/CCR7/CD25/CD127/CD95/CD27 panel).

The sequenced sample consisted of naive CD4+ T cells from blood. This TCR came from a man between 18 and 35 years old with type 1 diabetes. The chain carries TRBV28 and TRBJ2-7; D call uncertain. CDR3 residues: CASSLRPRLSSYEQYF. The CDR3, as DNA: TGTGCCAGCAGTCTTCGGCCGCGTCTTTCCTCCTACGAGCAGTACTTC.